This T cell receptor beta chain comes out of a study of cytomegalovirus exposure and HLA in healthy donors. 60 Vbeta and 13 Jbeta primers were used in PCR. Assay: immunoSEQ multiplex PCR; the TCRdb copy retains only in-frame clones and omits some. Among under 200,000 clones, more than 60% were seen once, and the ten largest hold over 2.5%. Germline lookup yields CDR1 GTSNPN and CDR2 SVGIG (reference sequence). CDR3 length: 16 amino acids. V was shortened by 5 bases and J by 1 base, with 17 bases between the two germline ends. V and J are TRBV30 and TRBJ1-4; no definite D call. The source material was PBMCs. The receptor was derived from a woman aged 45-65 years in good health and CMV-seropositive. CDR3 region: CAWGFGLVGTNEKLFF. In nucleotides, the CDR3 is TGTGCCTGGGGTTTCGGACTAGTGGGAACTAATGAAAAACTGTTTTTT.